This T cell receptor (beta chain) emerged from a study of blood T cell repertoires in COVID-19. The assay was immunoSEQ multiplex PCR, and TCRdb's table has in-frame clones only and misses some. The sample holds some 48,000 clones, around 85% seen once. The CDR3 has 16 residues. Trimming took 1 base from V and 4 from J; bases not matched to a gene: 5. The V gene's germline CDR1 is KGHSH and CDR2 LQKENI. The chain has TRBV18 and TRBJ2-5, with 11 bases fitting TRBD2. This clonotype was sampled from a woman in her fifties or sixties with acute or convalescent COVID-19. The specimen was peripheral blood. CDR3 coding DNA: TGTGCCAGCTCACCACGTCGGCTAGCGGGGGGAGAGACCCAGTACTTC. Its translation: CASSPRRLAGGETQYF. The entire variable domain, with the rest obtained from reference TRBV18 and TRBJ2-5, is as follows: NAGVMQNPRHLVRRRGQEARLRCSPMKGHSHVYWYRQLPEEGLKFMVYLQKENIIDESGMPKERFSAEFPKEGPSILRIQQVVRGDSAAYFCASSPRRLAGGETQYFGPGTRLLVL.